This passage covers 30 T cell receptor beta chains from one sample sequenced in a study of shared clonotypes between healthy human individuals. Clones were sequenced by immunoSEQ multiplex PCR, and TCRdb holds only the in-frame ones, with some missing. This sample has nearly 2 million clones, with roughly 94% found just once. Cells designated naive CD8 were CD45RO-negative and were positively selected for CCR7, with terminally differentiated effector memory CD45RA+ cells excluded. The sample taken for sequencing was naive CD8+ T cells sorted from blood. These receptors all stem from a man aged 18 to 35 in good health.

The chain links TRBV7-3 to TRBJ2-3, with TRBD2 matching over 7 bases. Germline V gene sequence: CDR1 SGHTA, CDR2 FQGTGA. V shed 1 base and J 0 bases; nucleotides not matched to a gene: 4. This CDR3 spans 16 amino acids. CDR3 in DNA: TGTGCCAGCAGCTTAATGTCGGGGGGTAGCACAGATACGCAGTATTTT. It yields the protein CASSLMSGGSTDTQYF. The complete variable domain, with remaining parts taken from reference TRBV7-3 and TRBJ2-3, reads GAGVSQTPSNKVTEKGKYVELRCDPISGHTALYWYRQSLGQGPEFLIYFQGTGAADDSGLPNDRFFAVRPEGSVSTLKIQRTERGDSAVYLCASSLMSGGSTDTQYFGPGTRLTVL.

There are a few counts of this clone. This chain joins TRBV5-6 and TRBJ1-2, with D possibly matching TRBD1 (6 bases). This CDR3 has 14 residues. Germline V lookup: CDR1 SGHDT, CDR2 YYEEEE. Trimming left V 4 bases short and J 3 bases short, with 13 bases between. The CDR3 reads CASSLPTGYYGYTF. CDR3 sequence (DNA): TGTGCCAGCAGCCTCCCGACAGGATACTATGGCTACACCTTC.

J is TRBJ2-1 and V is TRBV7-9, with D maybe TRBD2 (7 bases). The V end was cut by 5 bases, the J end by 4 bases, with 15 bases between. From germline, CDR1 is SEHNR and CDR2 FQNEAQ (reference sequence). The CDR3 runs to 15 residues. As DNA, the CDR3 is TGTGCCAGCAGCCACACAGAGGGGGGGTACAATGAGCAGTTCTTC. Its protein is CASSHTEGGYNEQFF.

The genes are TRBV9 and TRBJ2-7; TRBD1 is a possible D gene (7 bases). CDR1 is SGDLS, CDR2 YYNGEE, per germline. The CDR3 has 14 residues. Trimming cost V 0 bases and J 5 bases, with 12 bases left between them. The CDR3 here is CASSVEVRGDEQYF. The CDR3 DNA is TGTGCCAGCAGCGTAGAAGTCAGGGGGGACGAGCAGTACTTC. The full variable domain, its missing parts supplied by reference TRBV9 and TRBJ2-7, is DSGVTQTPKHLITATGQRVTLRCSPRSGDLSVYWYQQSLDQGLQFLIQYYNGEERAKGNILERFSAQQFPDLHSELNLSSLELGDSALYFCASSVEVRGDEQYFGPGTRLTVT.

Concerning this clone itself: Additional DNA sequences in this sample encode the identical CDR3. V and J are TRBV2 and TRBJ2-1; D is undetermined. Trimming cost V 3 bases and J 7 bases, with 4 bases left between them. The length of the CDR3 is 11 residues. Germline V gene sequence: CDR1 SNHLY, CDR2 FYNNEI. The CDR3 is CASSDSNEQFF. CDR3 coding DNA: TGTGCCAGCAGTGATTCGAATGAGCAGTTCTTC.

As for this clone: The junction does not match germline at one end; this may be a read error. The J gene is TRBJ2-5, the V gene TRBV7-7, with TRBD2 as a possible D gene (7 bases). Germline CDR1 and CDR2: SSHAT and FNYEAQ (reference sequence). This CDR3 region has 15 residues. CDR3: CASSYAGTTGETQYF. CDR3 in DNA: TGTGCTAGCAGCTACGCCGGGACTACAGGGGAGACCCAGTACTTC.

The chain uses TRBV5-4 and TRBJ2-7; 12 bases are shared with TRBD1. The V gene end was trimmed by 4 bases and the J gene end by 4 bases; junction bases not matched to a gene: 6. The length of the CDR3 is 15 residues. The germline V gene has CDR1 SGHNT and CDR2 YYREEE (reference sequence). The CDR3 protein is CASSIPGQGAYEQYF. CDR3 coding DNA: TGTGCCAGCAGCATCCCGGGACAGGGGGCTTACGAGCAGTACTTC.

The J gene is TRBJ1-2, the V gene TRBV2; 9 bases fit TRBD1. CDR1 is SNHLY and CDR2 is FYNNEI in the germline V gene. Trimming removed 3 bases from V and 4 bases from J; junction bases left unmatched: 9. The CDR3 runs 16 residues. The CDR3 here is CASSERDRDPSYGYTF. For the CDR3, the DNA is TGTGCCAGCAGTGAGAGGGACAGGGACCCATCCTATGGCTACACCTTC.

The V gene is TRBV4-2, the J gene TRBJ2-7, with TRBD1 matching 9 bases. Looked up from germline, CDR1 is LGHNA and CDR2 is YNFKEQ. The CDR3 covers 14 residues. The ends lost 4 bases at V and 4 bases at J; junction bases unmatched: 5. The CDR3, as DNA: TGTGCCAGCAGCCCTGGACAGGGGAGATACGAGCAGTACTTC. Residues: CASSPGQGRYEQYF.

The chain links TRBV6-6 to TRBJ2-1; D perhaps matches TRBD2 (7 bases). The V end was cut by 3 bases, the J end by 6 bases, with 15 bases between. CDR3 length equals 15 residues. The germline gives CDR1 MNHNY, CDR2 SVGAGI (reference sequence). The CDR3 DNA follows: TGTGCCAGCAGTTATGGGGGGGCGGAAGGCAATGAGCAGTTCTTC. As protein: CASSYGGAEGNEQFF.

Comment on this clone: Other DNA sequences in the same sample also yield this CDR3. The chain carries TRBV19 and TRBJ1-1; TRBD1 might be the D (5 bases). V gave up 6 bases and J gave up 2 bases, with 10 bases separating them. CDR1 LNHDA and CDR2 SQIVND come from the germline V gene (reference sequence). CDR3 length: 13 amino acids. CDR3 DNA: TGTGCCAGTAGAGGGACGACTAACACTGAAGCTTTCTTT. Protein: CASRGTTNTEAFF.

V gene TRBV29-1 combines with J gene TRBJ1-2; D is perhaps TRBD1 (5 bases). From germline, CDR1 is SQVTM and CDR2 ANQGSEA. With 7 bases removed from V and 0 bases from J, the gap between germline ends came to 33 bases. This CDR3 has 20 amino acids. The CDR3 DNA sequence: TGCAGCGCCCTAGACAGCACCTCGATTCTTGCTCGATCTTCTAACTATGGCTACACCTTC. Its translation is CSALDSTSILARSSNYGYTF.

Concerning this clone itself: This specimen includes other DNA sequences encoding the same CDR3. This rearrangement joins TRBV2 to TRBJ2-2; D not certain. CDR1 is SNHLY, CDR2 FYNNEI, per germline. Trimming left V 6 bases short and J 1 base short, with 6 bases between. The CDR3 has 13 amino acids. The CDR3 here is CASSPGNTGELFF. The CDR3 DNA sequence: TGTGCCAGCAGCCCAGGGAACACCGGGGAGCTGTTTTTT.

This clone has only one observation. The V call is TRBV11-2, the J call TRBJ2-7, with 7 nucleotides matching TRBD1. Germline values: CDR1 SGHAT, CDR2 FQNNGV. The CDR3 runs 13 residues. Losses at the gene ends were 6 bases for V and 6 bases for J; bases not matched to a gene: 8. The CDR3 is CASRSGTEGEQYF. As DNA, the CDR3 is TGTGCCAGCAGATCCGGGACAGAAGGCGAGCAGTACTTC.

This chain uses TRBV29-1 with TRBJ2-7; D gene unclear. The CDR3 consists of 13 residues. Germline V CDR1 and CDR2: SQVTM, ANQGSEA. V was pared by 4 bases and J by 3 bases, with 13 bases between. CDR3 region: CSVAPSSHYEQYF. The CDR3 region has the DNA TGCAGCGTTGCCCCGTCCTCCCACTACGAGCAGTACTTC.

Comment on this clone: The sample carries other DNA sequences with the same CDR3. The chain has TRBV9 and TRBJ2-7; 10 bases map to TRBD1. The V gene's germline CDR1 is SGDLS and CDR2 YYNGEE. J gave up 3 bases and V 1 base, and 4 bases lay outside the gene matches. CDR3 length equals 15 residues. The CDR3 DNA reads as TGTGCCAGCAGCGTAACCGGGACAGGGGACTACGAGCAGTACTTC. The encoded protein is CASSVTGTGDYEQYF.

The chain is built from TRBV19 and TRBJ2-5, with D possibly matching TRBD1 (7 bases). The CDR3 contains 16 residues. V dropped 4 bases and J dropped 3 bases, with 18 bases sitting between them. Looked up from germline, CDR1 is LNHDA and CDR2 is SQIVND (reference sequence). The CDR3 region is CASSSLGAGGKETQYF. In nucleotides, the CDR3 is TGTGCCAGTAGTAGCCTGGGGGCAGGGGGGAAAGAGACCCAGTACTTC.

The chain recombines TRBV11-2 with TRBJ2-5, with 9 positions matching TRBD2. Germline V gene sequence: CDR1 SGHAT, CDR2 FQNNGV. This CDR3 is built from 16 residues. Trimming removed 1 base from V and 1 base from J; junction bases left unmatched: 4. The CDR3 DNA reads as TGTGCCAGCAGCTTAGGTAGCGGGGGAATCCAAGAGACCCAGTACTTC. Translated, it gives CASSLGSGGIQETQYF.

The rearrangement links TRBV7-2 to TRBJ2-3; 9 bases match TRBD2. The CDR3 runs 18 residues. J lost 3 bases, V lost 0 bases, and 10 bases had no gene match. Germline V gene data show CDR1 as SGHTA and CDR2 as FQGNSA. Written as DNA, the CDR3 is TGTGCCAGCAGCTTAGCCGGGCCGGGTAGCGGGAGAACAGATACGCAGTATTTT. Protein: CASSLAGPGSGRTDTQYF.

This clone has only one observation. The genes are TRBV5-1 and TRBJ2-1; a possible D gene is TRBD2 (5 bases). The CDR3 is 15 residues long. Per germline, CDR1 SGHRS and CDR2 YFSETQ. Between the trimmed V and J ends, which lost 0 bases and 7 bases, there was a span of 14 bases. CDR3 sequence: CASSLDLGSGNEQFF. DNA for the CDR3: TGCGCCAGCAGCTTGGATCTGGGATCGGGGAATGAGCAGTTCTTC. Drawing the rest from reference TRBV5-1 and TRBJ2-1, the complete variable domain is KAGVTQTPRYLIKTRGQQVTLSCSPISGHRSVSWYQQTPGQGLQFLFEYFSETQRNKGNFPGRFSGRQFSNSRSEMNVSTLELGDSALYLCASSLDLGSGNEQFFGPGTRLTVL.

The chain employs TRBV4-3 and TRBJ2-2; 8 bases are a match to TRBD1. The J segment lost 2 bases and the V segment lost 4 bases, leaving 6 bases of the junction unmatched. The CDR3 consists of 16 residues. Germline-derived CDR1 and CDR2 are LGHNA and YSLEER. DNA of the CDR3: TGCGCCAGCAGCCGTTTGACAGGGGAAAACACCGGGGAGCTGTTTTTT. Its protein product is CASSRLTGENTGELFF.

The rearrangement uses TRBV2 and TRBJ2-3, with D unclear. The CDR3 consists of 17 residues. Looked up from germline, CDR1 is SNHLY and CDR2 is FYNNEI. V was shortened by 8 bases and J by 3 bases, with 24 bases between the two germline ends. The CDR3 nucleotides are TGTGCCAGCTATGGATGGACCCGTGACGGCGGTACAGATACGCAGTATTTT. It specifies CASYGWTRDGGTDTQYF.

The V call is TRBV7-9, the J call TRBJ2-1; D remains ambiguous. V was clipped by 1 base and J by 10 bases, with 5 bases between them. This CDR3 region has 11 residues. Germline V CDR1 and CDR2: SEHNR, FQNEAQ (reference sequence). For the CDR3, the DNA is TGTGCCAGCAGCTTAGTGACAGAGCAGTTCTTC. Translating gives CASSLVTEQFF. Filled out from reference TRBV7-9 and TRBJ2-1, the complete variable domain reads DTGVSQNPRHKITKRGQNVTFRCDPISEHNRLYWYRQTLGQGPEFLTYFQNEAQLEKSRLLSDRFSAERPKGSFSTLEIQRTEQGDSAMYLCASSLVTEQFFGPGTRLTVL.

The V gene is TRBV29-1, the J gene TRBJ2-7; D is perhaps TRBD1 (5 bases). V dropped 5 bases and J dropped 6 bases, with 11 bases sitting between them. CDR1 and CDR2 (germline): SQVTM, ANQGSEA. The CDR3 runs to 11 residues. CDR3 in DNA: TGCAGCGTTAATGGGGCCGGCGAGCAGTACTTC. Translation gives CSVNGAGEQYF.

The chain couples TRBV27 to TRBJ2-1; TRBD1 might be the D (9 bases). Germline lookup yields CDR1 MNHEY and CDR2 SMNVEV (reference sequence). Trimming cost V 0 bases and J 7 bases, with 19 bases left between them. The CDR3 extends over 17 amino acids. CDR3 nucleotides: TGTGCCAGCAGTTTATCTAGCGGGACAGGGAGATGGAATGAGCAGTTCTTC. Translation gives CASSLSSGTGRWNEQFF.

The J gene is TRBJ1-4, the V gene TRBV4-1, with D unresolved. The germline CDR1 and CDR2 sequences are MGHRA and YSYEKL. This CDR3 spans 13 amino acids. Trimming removed 4 bases from V and 7 bases from J, with 10 bases in between. CDR3 sequence reads: CASSPPGSEKLFF. CDR3 bases: TGCGCCAGCAGCCCGCCGGGCAGTGAAAAACTGTTTTTT.

V and J are TRBV6-1 and TRBJ2-7; tentatively, D is TRBD1 (6 bases). This CDR3 is built from 12 residues. The germline V gene encodes CDR1 MNHNS and CDR2 SASEGT. Trimming took off 8 bases at V and 3 bases at J, with 11 bases between the two ends. CDR3 sequence (DNA): TGTGCCAGCGCAGGGGTGGGCTACGAGCAGTACTTC. Translated, it gives CASAGVGYEQYF.

The chain uses TRBV6-5 and TRBJ2-7, with 9 bases matching TRBD1. CDR1 is MNHEY and CDR2 is SVGAGI in the germline V gene. J lost 3 bases, V lost 4 bases, and 7 bases had no gene match. The CDR3 consists of 15 residues. The DNA for the CDR3 is TGTGCCAGCAGTTCCATACAGGGGGCTTTCTACGAGCAGTACTTC. This translates into CASSSIQGAFYEQYF.

The chain joins TRBV12-5 to TRBJ2-7; the D gene is possibly TRBD2 (5 bases). This CDR3 contains 15 residues. V lost 6 bases to trimming and J lost 3 bases, with 18 bases between them. Germline CDR1 reads LGHNT; CDR2 reads FRNRAP. As DNA, the CDR3 is TGTGCTAGTGGCCCTAGCACCGGGGTACACTACGAGCAGTACTTC. Amino acid sequence: CASGPSTGVHYEQYF.

Concerning this clone: This same CDR3 is encoded by further DNA sequences in the sample. The chain recombines TRBV4-1 with TRBJ2-7; 7 bases are a match to TRBD1. Germline CDR1 is MGHRA and CDR2 is YSYEKL. CDR3 length equals 14 residues. The ends lost 1 base at V and 2 bases at J; junction bases unmatched: 2. The CDR3 loop is CASSQGQGAYEQYF. In DNA, the CDR3 is TGCGCCAGCAGCCAAGGACAGGGTGCCTACGAGCAGTACTTC.